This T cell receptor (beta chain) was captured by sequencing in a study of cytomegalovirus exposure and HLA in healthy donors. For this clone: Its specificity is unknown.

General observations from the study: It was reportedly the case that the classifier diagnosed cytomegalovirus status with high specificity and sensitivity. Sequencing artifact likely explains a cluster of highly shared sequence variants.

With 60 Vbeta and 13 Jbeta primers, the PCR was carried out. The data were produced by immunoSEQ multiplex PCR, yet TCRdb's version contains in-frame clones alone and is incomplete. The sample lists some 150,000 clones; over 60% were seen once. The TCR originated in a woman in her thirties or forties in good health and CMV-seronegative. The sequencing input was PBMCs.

The CDR3 DNA sequence: TGTGCCAGCAACCCCTCTAGCGGGTCCGTAGAGCAGTACTTC. It yields the protein CASNPSSGSVEQYF. The V gene is TRBV5-5, the J gene TRBJ2-7; TRBD2 matches at 8 bases. CDR3 size: 14 residues. Germline CDR1 is SGHKS and CDR2 is YYEKEE (reference sequence). The trim removed 6 bases at V and 7 bases at J, leaving 12 bases unmatched. The full variable domain, with the rest looked up from reference TRBV5-5 and TRBJ2-7, is DAGVTQSPTHLIKTRGQQVTLRCSPISGHKSVSWYQQVLGQGPQFIFQYYEKEERGRGNFPDRFSARQFPNYSSELNVNALLLGDSALYLCASNPSSGSVEQYFGPGTRLTVT.